Below are 24 T cell receptor beta chains sequenced from a single sample in a study of fetal regulatory T cell absence and autoimmunity. Clones were read by immunoSEQ multiplex PCR, and TCRdb kept only the in-frame ones, dropping some. The table includes around 100,000 clones, roughly 70% detected once. The sequenced material came from pancreas tissue. The receptors were sampled from a male donor with IPEX syndrome.

This clone showed up just a few times. The chain combines TRBV5-6 with TRBJ1-2; no firm D call. The CDR3 covers 12 residues. Germline V gene lookup returns CDR1 SGHDT and CDR2 YYEEEE. The V end was cut by 4 bases, the J end by 0 bases, with 4 bases between. CDR3 sequence: CASSQSNYGYTF. The DNA of the CDR3 is TGTGCCAGCAGCCAGTCTAACTATGGCTACACCTTC.

This chain uses TRBV7-6 with TRBJ2-1; 9 nucleotides agree with TRBD2. Germline V lookup: CDR1 SGHVS, CDR2 FNYEAQ. J lost 2 bases, V lost 1 base, and 6 bases had no gene match. The CDR3 extends over 17 amino acids. The CDR3 nucleotides read TGTGCCAGCAGCTTAGATAGCGGGGGACTACCCTACAATGAGCAGTTCTTC. This codes for CASSLDSGGLPYNEQFF.

This rearrangement joins TRBV7-9 to TRBJ2-3; D is ambiguous. The CDR3 totals 15 residues. CDR1 and CDR2 from the germline V gene are SEHNR and FQNEAQ (reference sequence). V lost 2 bases, J lost 6 bases, and 15 bases lay in between. Here the CDR3 DNA reads TGTGCCAGCAGCTTACCCCGAGCAGTATGGGATACGCAGTATTTT. Protein sequence: CASSLPRAVWDTQYF.

The table lists this clone with a few counts. The chain joins TRBV5-4 to TRBJ1-1, with TRBD1 matching over 10 bases. CDR1 and CDR2 (germline): SGHNT, YYREEE (reference sequence). The V gene end was trimmed by 4 bases and the J gene end by 10 bases; junction bases not matched to a gene: 13. The CDR3 runs 15 residues. The CDR3 nucleotides are TGTGCCAGCAGCGTACCGGGACAGGGGTTGGAGGGAGCTTTCTTT. It is translated as CASSVPGQGLEGAFF.

The gene calls are TRBV19 and TRBJ2-6; 7 nucleotides agree with TRBD2. The germline gives CDR1 LNHDA, CDR2 SQIVND (reference sequence). V shed 10 bases and J 0 bases; nucleotides not matched to a gene: 6. The CDR3 runs 15 residues. The CDR3 DNA sequence: TGTGCCATCTCTCGGGGGGTCTCTGGGGCCAACGTCCTGACTTTC. It yields the protein CAISRGVSGANVLTF.

The genes are TRBV30 and TRBJ2-2; D perhaps matches TRBD1 (6 bases). Trimming pared 3 bases from V and 0 bases from J, leaving 8 bases between. CDR1 and CDR2 from the germline V gene are GTSNPN and SVGIG (reference sequence). The CDR3 has 14 residues. In DNA form, the CDR3 reads TGTGCCTGGAGCGACAGGCCGAACACCGGGGAGCTGTTTTTT. Protein sequence: CAWSDRPNTGELFF. The full variable domain, in which reference TRBV30 and TRBJ2-2 provide the parts outside the CDR3, is SQTIHQWPATLVQPVGSPLSLECTVEGTSNPNLYWYRQAAGRGLQLLFYSVGIGQISSEVPQNLSASRPQDRQFILSSKKLLLSDSGFYLCAWSDRPNTGELFFGEGSRLTVL.

The chain combines TRBV7-9 with TRBJ2-5, with D perhaps matching TRBD2 (6 bases). Trimming removed 5 bases from V and 5 bases from J, with 15 bases in between. Germline V gives CDR1 SEHNR, CDR2 FQNEAQ (reference sequence). This CDR3 region has 14 residues. For the CDR3, the DNA is TGTGCCAGCAGCCAGACCGTTAGCGGTGAGACCCAGTACTTC. Protein product: CASSQTVSGETQYF.

CDR3 protein: CASSYLGGAGNEQFF. The CDR3 nucleotides read TGTGCCAGCAGTTACCTCGGGGGGGCGGGCAATGAGCAGTTCTTC. The chain has TRBV6-5 and TRBJ2-1; 8 positions agree with TRBD2. CDR3 length equals 15 residues. Looked up from germline, CDR1 is MNHEY and CDR2 is SVGAGI. The J segment lost 6 bases and the V segment lost 2 bases, leaving 6 bases of the junction unmatched.

The rearrangement joins TRBV7-9 to TRBJ2-1; TRBD2 matches at 7 bases. The germline V gene has CDR1 SEHNR and CDR2 FQNEAQ (reference sequence). The CDR3 covers 15 residues. Trimming cost V 3 bases and J 1 base; bases outside gene matches: 3. The CDR3 loop is CASSFLGGSYNEQFF. The CDR3 region has the DNA TGTGCCAGCAGCTTCTTGGGGGGGTCCTACAATGAGCAGTTCTTC.

The chain joins TRBV27 to TRBJ1-5, with TRBD1 identical over 7 bases. CDR3 length equals 17 residues. V lost 2 bases, J lost 5 bases, and 12 bases stayed unmatched. Germline lookup yields CDR1 MNHEY and CDR2 SMNVEV (reference sequence). CDR3 loop: CASSLNWRQGRDQPQHF. The CDR3 DNA follows: TGTGCCAGCAGTTTAAATTGGAGACAGGGAAGGGATCAGCCCCAGCATTTT.

This sequence joins TRBV10-3 and TRBJ2-5, with 9 bases fitting TRBD1. Germline lookup yields CDR1 ENHRY and CDR2 SYGVKD. V shed 4 bases, J shed 3 bases, and the junction held 9 bases outside the gene matches. The CDR3 sequence is 16 residues long. This CDR3 reads CAISAVRDRDKETQYF. In DNA, the CDR3 is TGTGCCATCAGTGCGGTCCGGGACAGGGACAAAGAGACCCAGTACTTC.

About this clone itself: The same CDR3 can be traced to other DNA sequences in this sample. This chain joins TRBV12-5 and TRBJ2-2, with D perhaps matching TRBD1 (5 bases). The CDR3 totals 12 residues. Germline values: CDR1 LGHNT, CDR2 FRNRAP. Trimming took off 5 bases at V and 6 bases at J, with 7 bases between the two ends. The CDR3 here is CASGQGAGELFF. CDR3 sequence (DNA): TGTGCTAGTGGTCAAGGGGCCGGGGAGCTGTTTTTT.

The CDR3 nucleotides are TGTGCCATCAGTGGCGCCGGACAGGGGGCCGGAGATACGCAGTATTTT. Its protein product is CAISGAGQGAGDTQYF. The V and J genes are TRBV10-3 and TRBJ2-3; 11 nucleotides match TRBD1. This CDR3 is built from 16 residues. The V gene end was trimmed by 4 bases and the J gene end by 5 bases; junction bases not matched to a gene: 8. Germline V lookup: CDR1 ENHRY, CDR2 SYGVKD.

The V gene is TRBV10-3, the J gene TRBJ1-1, with TRBD1 as a possible D gene (6 bases). This CDR3 comprises 14 residues. Germline V gives CDR1 ENHRY, CDR2 SYGVKD. Between the trimmed V and J ends, which lost 3 bases and 4 bases, there was a span of 12 bases. The CDR3 nucleotides read TGTGCCATCAGTGACAGGGACAAGGGCACTGAAGCTTTCTTT. This codes for CAISDRDKGTEAFF.

V gene TRBV7-9 combines with J gene TRBJ1-5; 7 bases agree with TRBD1. Per germline, CDR1 SEHNR and CDR2 FQNEAQ (reference sequence). The V segment lost 4 bases and the J segment 4 bases; nucleotides outside the gene matches: 7. CDR3 length: 15 residues. CDR3 protein: CASSSADRRNQPQHF. Here the CDR3 DNA reads TGTGCCAGCAGCTCCGCGGACAGGCGAAATCAGCCCCAGCATTTT.

The chain employs TRBV21-1 and TRBJ2-5. TRBV21-1 is designated a pseudogene. The CDR3 length is 10 residues. CDR3 nucleotide sequence: TGTGCCAGCAGCAAAGAGACCCAGTACTTC. Translating it yields CASSKETQYF.

This chain links TRBV5-4 with TRBJ2-3; D perhaps matches TRBD2 (6 bases). The CDR3 extends over 16 amino acids. Germline CDR1 and CDR2: SGHNT and YYREEE (reference sequence). With 0 bases removed from V and 1 base from J, the gap between germline ends came to 12 bases. This CDR3 reads CASSLVGGGGTDTQYF. The CDR3 nucleotides read TGTGCCAGCAGCTTGGTCGGGGGAGGTGGCACAGATACGCAGTATTTT.

The gene calls are TRBV7-2 and TRBJ2-1; 10 bases line up with TRBD2. Germline V gene sequence: CDR1 SGHTA, CDR2 FQGNSA. The CDR3 loop spans 14 amino acids. Losses at the gene ends were 5 bases for V and 10 bases for J; bases not matched to a gene: 8. In nucleotides, the CDR3 is TGTGCCAGCAGCCCCGGACTAGCGGACGACGAGCAGTTCTTC. It encodes CASSPGLADDEQFF.

Only one count was recorded for this clone. The CDR3 DNA sequence: TGTGCCAGCAGTTGGGGGCCTAACTATGGCTACACCTTC. This translates into CASSWGPNYGYTF. The chain recombines TRBV27 with TRBJ1-2; a weak D match, TRBD1 (6 bases). The CDR3 contains 13 residues. CDR1 and CDR2 from the germline V gene are MNHEY and SMNVEV (reference sequence). The ends were cut back, 4 bases at V and 0 bases at J, with 6 bases in the middle.

The chain uses TRBV30 and TRBJ1-2, with 9 nucleotides matching TRBD1. This CDR3 comprises 13 residues. V gave up 5 bases and J gave up 8 bases; unmatched junction bases: 9. In germline, CDR1 is GTSNPN, CDR2 SVGIG (reference sequence). CDR3 DNA: TGTGCCTGGGCAGCACAGGGGGCTTGGGGCTACACCTTC. Its translation: CAWAAQGAWGYTF.

This clone was recorded only once. This chain joins TRBV10-3 and TRBJ2-1; D possibly corresponds to TRBD2 (6 bases). The CDR3 runs 16 residues. V lost 7 bases, J lost 1 base, and 17 bases lay in between. The germline CDR1 and CDR2 sequences are ENHRY and SYGVKD. The CDR3 spells CAIKTSSEASYNEQFF. CDR3 nucleotides: TGTGCCATCAAGACTTCTAGCGAGGCTTCCTACAATGAGCAGTTCTTC.

This clone was seen a handful of times. V and J are TRBV18 and TRBJ1-3, with D maybe TRBD1 (5 bases). This CDR3 has 16 residues. The V end lost 2 bases, the J end lost 0 bases, and 11 bases lay between the germline ends. Germline V CDR1 and CDR2: KGHSH, LQKENI. In DNA, the CDR3 is TGTGCCAGCTCACCAGCCGCGGGGGTCTCTGGAAACACCATATATTTT. It is translated as CASSPAAGVSGNTIYF.

V and J are TRBV27 and TRBJ2-3; 11 bases align to TRBD2. V shed 3 bases, J shed 2 bases, and the junction held 7 bases outside the gene matches. Germline V gene lookup returns CDR1 MNHEY and CDR2 SMNVEV (reference sequence). The CDR3 has 17 amino acids. The CDR3: CASSLLTSGVLTDTQYF. DNA for the CDR3: TGTGCCAGCAGTTTGCTGACTAGCGGGGTCCTCACAGATACGCAGTATTTT.

The chain combines TRBV29-1 with TRBJ1-2, with D possibly being TRBD1 (5 bases). V lost 7 bases and J 2 bases, leaving 14 bases between the germline ends. From germline, CDR1 is SQVTM and CDR2 ANQGSEA. The CDR3 totals 13 residues. CDR3 sequence: CSASGPQNYGYTF. CDR3 in DNA: TGCAGCGCATCGGGACCCCAAAACTATGGCTACACCTTC.